Given below is one T cell receptor (beta chain) in context. The data were taken from a study of CD8 T cells in Susac syndrome. cDNA came from roughly 0.53 to 1 ug RNA primed by random hexamers. Coverage of TCR beta CDR3 amplification by immunoSEQ multiplex PCR extended to 54 Vbeta and 13 Jbeta. TCRdb itself ran the immunoSEQ multiplex PCR reads through MiXCR, one entry per CDR3 protein. Of over 200,000 distinct CDR3 sequences listed, approximately 95% were seen once; the top ten hold around 0.082%. TCR beta was sequenced from blood CD8+ and CD4+ T cells. The CD8+ and CD4+ T cells were isolated magnetically using a negative isolation approach, whereas the TEMRA cells were enriched by FACS. The V gene's germline CDR1 is GTSNPN and CDR2 SVGIG (reference sequence). The CDR3 contains 15 residues. V lost 1 base and J 7 bases, leaving 14 bases between the germline ends.

The gene calls are TRBV30 and TRBJ1-6, with D maybe TRBD1 (5 bases). The sequenced material came from CD4+ T cells from PBMCs. The TCR was taken from a human donor with multiple sclerosis. The DNA of the CDR3 is TGTGCCTGGAGTGGTCCGGGGGGGGGAAATTCACCCCTCCACTTT. It is translated as CAWSGPGGGNSPLHF.